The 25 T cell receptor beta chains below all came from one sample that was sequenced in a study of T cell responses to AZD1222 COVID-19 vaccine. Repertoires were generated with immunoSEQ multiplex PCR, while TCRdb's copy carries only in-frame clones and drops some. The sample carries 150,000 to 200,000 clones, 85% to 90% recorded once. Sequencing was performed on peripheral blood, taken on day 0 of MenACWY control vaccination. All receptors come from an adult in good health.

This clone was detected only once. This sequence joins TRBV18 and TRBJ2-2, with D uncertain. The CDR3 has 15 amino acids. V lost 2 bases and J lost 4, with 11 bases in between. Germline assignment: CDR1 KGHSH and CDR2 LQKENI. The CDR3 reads CASSPAAPGTGELFF. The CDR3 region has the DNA TGTGCCAGCTCACCAGCAGCTCCAGGCACCGGGGAGCTGTTTTTT.

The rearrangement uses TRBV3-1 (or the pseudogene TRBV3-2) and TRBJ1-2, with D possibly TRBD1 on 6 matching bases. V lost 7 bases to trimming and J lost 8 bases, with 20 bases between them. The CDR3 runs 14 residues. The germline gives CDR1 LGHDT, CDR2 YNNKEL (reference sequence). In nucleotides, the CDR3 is TGTGCCAGCAATACTTTAGGGGGGCTTCCCGGCTACACCTTC. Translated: CASNTLGGLPGYTF.

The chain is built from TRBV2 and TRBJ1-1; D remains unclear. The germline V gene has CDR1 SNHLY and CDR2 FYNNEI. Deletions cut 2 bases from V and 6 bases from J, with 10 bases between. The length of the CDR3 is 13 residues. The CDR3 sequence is CASSELGRSEAFF. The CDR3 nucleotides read TGTGCCAGCAGTGAATTGGGGAGATCTGAAGCTTTCTTT. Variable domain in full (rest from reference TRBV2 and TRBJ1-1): EPEVTQTPSHQVTQMGQEVILRCVPISNHLYFYWYRQILGQKVEFLVSFYNNEISEKSEIFDDQFSVERPDGSNFTLKIRSTKLEDSAMYFCASSELGRSEAFFGQGTRLTVV.

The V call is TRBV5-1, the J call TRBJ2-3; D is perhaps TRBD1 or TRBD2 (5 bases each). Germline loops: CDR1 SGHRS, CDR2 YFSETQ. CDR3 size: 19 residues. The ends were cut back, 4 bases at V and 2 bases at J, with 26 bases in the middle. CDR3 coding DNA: TGCGCCAGCAGCATATCCGGGACCCCGAAAGGTACCCTCACAGATACGCAGTATTTT. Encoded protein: CASSISGTPKGTLTDTQYF.

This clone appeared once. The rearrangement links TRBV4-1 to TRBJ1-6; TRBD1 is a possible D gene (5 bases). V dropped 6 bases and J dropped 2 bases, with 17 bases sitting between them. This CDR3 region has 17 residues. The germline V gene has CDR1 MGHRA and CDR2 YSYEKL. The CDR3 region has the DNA TGCGCCAGCAGTCCTATGGGACGGGGCCCCTATAATTCACCCCTCCACTTT. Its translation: CASSPMGRGPYNSPLHF.

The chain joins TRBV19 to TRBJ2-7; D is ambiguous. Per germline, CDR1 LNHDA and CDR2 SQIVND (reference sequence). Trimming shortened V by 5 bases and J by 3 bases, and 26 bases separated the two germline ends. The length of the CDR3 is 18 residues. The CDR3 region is CASSHQANRLSKLYEQYF. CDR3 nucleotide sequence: TGTGCCAGTAGTCACCAGGCCAATAGGCTATCAAAACTCTACGAGCAGTACTTC.

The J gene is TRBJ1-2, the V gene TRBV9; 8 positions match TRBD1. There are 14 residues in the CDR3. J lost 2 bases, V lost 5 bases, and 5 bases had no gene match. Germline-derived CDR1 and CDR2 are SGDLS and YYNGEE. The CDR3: CASSAGTGNYGYTF. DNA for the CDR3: TGTGCCAGCAGTGCCGGGACAGGAAACTATGGCTACACCTTC.

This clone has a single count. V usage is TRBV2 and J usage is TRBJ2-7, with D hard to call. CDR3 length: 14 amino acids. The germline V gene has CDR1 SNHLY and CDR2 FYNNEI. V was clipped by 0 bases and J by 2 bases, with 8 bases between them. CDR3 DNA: TGTGCCAGCAGTGAAGCATCTAGAACCTACGAGCAGTACTTC. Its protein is CASSEASRTYEQYF.

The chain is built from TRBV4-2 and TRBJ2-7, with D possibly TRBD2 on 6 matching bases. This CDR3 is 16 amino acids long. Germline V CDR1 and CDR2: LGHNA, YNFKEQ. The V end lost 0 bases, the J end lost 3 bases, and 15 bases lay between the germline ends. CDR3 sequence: CASSQEWGSGNYEQYF. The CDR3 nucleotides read TGTGCCAGCAGCCAAGAGTGGGGTAGCGGAAACTACGAGCAGTACTTC.

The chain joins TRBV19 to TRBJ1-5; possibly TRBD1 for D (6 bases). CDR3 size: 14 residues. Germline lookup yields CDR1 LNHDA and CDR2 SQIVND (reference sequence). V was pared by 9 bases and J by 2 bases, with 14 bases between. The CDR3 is CASNIQGRNQPQHF. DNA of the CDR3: TGTGCCAGCAATATACAGGGCCGCAATCAGCCCCAGCATTTT.

The CDR3 here is CSATDGGGFSYNEQFF. In DNA form, the CDR3 reads TGCAGTGCTACTGACGGGGGCGGGTTCTCCTACAATGAGCAGTTCTTC. The chain carries TRBV20-1 and TRBJ2-1, with D possibly called TRBD1 or TRBD2 (6 bases each). Trimming cost V 4 bases and J 0 bases, with 16 bases left between them. The CDR3 spans 16 residues. Germline CDR1 reads DFQATT; CDR2 reads SNEGSKA (reference sequence).

This CDR3 reads CASRTSWGSNEKLFF. The CDR3 bases are TGTGCCAGCAGAACAAGTTGGGGGAGTAATGAAAAACTGTTTTTT. The chain combines TRBV19 with TRBJ1-4; a possible D gene is TRBD1 (5 bases). The CDR3 consists of 15 residues. Trimming removed 9 bases from V and 4 bases from J, with 18 bases in between. The germline V gene encodes CDR1 LNHDA and CDR2 SQIVND (reference sequence).

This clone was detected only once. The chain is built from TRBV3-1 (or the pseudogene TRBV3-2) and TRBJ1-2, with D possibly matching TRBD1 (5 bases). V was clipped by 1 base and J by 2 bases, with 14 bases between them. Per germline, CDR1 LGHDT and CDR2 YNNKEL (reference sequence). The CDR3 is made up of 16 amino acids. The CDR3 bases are TGTGCCAGCAGCCAAGCTGTCGGTCAGGGCAACTATGGCTACACCTTC. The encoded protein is CASSQAVGQGNYGYTF.

CDR3 amino acids: CASSLVGPEKLFF. CDR3 bases: TGTGCCAGCAGCTTAGTGGGGCCCGAAAAACTGTTTTTT. The J gene is TRBJ1-4, the V gene TRBV7-2, with a weak D call TRBD1 (5 bases). V shed 1 base and J shed 8 bases, with 8 bases lying between them. The germline V gene encodes CDR1 SGHTA and CDR2 FQGNSA. This CDR3 comprises 13 residues.

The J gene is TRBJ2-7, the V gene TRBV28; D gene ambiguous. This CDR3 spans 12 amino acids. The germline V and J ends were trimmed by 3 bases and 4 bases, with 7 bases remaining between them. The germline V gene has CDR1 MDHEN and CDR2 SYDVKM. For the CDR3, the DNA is TGTGCCAGCAGTTTTGGGTTTTACGAGCAGTACTTC. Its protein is CASSFGFYEQYF.

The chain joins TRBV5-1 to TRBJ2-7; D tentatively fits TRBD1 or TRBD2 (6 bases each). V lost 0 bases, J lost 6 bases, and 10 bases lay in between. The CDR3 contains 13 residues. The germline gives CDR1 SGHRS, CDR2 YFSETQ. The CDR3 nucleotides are TGCGCCAGCAGCTTGGAGGGGGGCGGCGAGCAGTACTTC. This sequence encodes CASSLEGGGEQYF. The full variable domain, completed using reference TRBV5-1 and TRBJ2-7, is KAGVTQTPRYLIKTRGQQVTLSCSPISGHRSVSWYQQTPGQGLQFLFEYFSETQRNKGNFPGRFSGRQFSNSRSEMNVSTLELGDSALYLCASSLEGGGEQYFGPGTRLTVT.

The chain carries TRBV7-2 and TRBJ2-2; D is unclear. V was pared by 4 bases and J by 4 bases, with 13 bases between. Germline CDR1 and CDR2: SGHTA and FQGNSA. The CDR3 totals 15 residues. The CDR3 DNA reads TGTGCCAGCAGCTCTCGCTTCGACGGCACCGGGGAGCTGTTTTTT. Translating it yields CASSSRFDGTGELFF.

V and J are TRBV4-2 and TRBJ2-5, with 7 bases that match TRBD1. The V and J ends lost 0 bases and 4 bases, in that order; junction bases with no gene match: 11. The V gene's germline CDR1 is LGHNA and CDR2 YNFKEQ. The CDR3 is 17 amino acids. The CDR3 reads CASSQEGAQGYGETQYF. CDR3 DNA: TGTGCCAGCAGCCAAGAAGGGGCACAGGGGTATGGAGAGACCCAGTACTTC.

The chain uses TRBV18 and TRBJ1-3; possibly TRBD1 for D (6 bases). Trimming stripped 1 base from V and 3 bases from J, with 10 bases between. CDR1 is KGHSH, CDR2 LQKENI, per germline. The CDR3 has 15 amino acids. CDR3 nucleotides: TGTGCCAGCTCACCACAACAGGGTGTTGGAAACACCATATATTTT. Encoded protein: CASSPQQGVGNTIYF.

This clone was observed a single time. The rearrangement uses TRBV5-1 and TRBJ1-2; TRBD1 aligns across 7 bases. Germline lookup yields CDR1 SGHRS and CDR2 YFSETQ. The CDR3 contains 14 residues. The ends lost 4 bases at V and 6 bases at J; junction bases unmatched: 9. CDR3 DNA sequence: TGCGCCAGCAGCCCCCCGCAGGGGGGGAATGGCTACACCTTC. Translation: CASSPPQGGNGYTF.

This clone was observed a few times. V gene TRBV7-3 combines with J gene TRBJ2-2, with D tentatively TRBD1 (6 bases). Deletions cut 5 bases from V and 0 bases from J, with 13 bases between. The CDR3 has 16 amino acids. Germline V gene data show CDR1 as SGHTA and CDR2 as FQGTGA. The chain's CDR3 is CASSGHRATNTGELFF. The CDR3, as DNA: TGTGCCAGCAGCGGACACAGGGCTACGAACACCGGGGAGCTGTTTTTT.

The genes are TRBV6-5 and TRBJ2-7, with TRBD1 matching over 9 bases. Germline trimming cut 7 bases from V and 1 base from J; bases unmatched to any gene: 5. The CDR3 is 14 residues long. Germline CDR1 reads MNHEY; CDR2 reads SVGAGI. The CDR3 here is CASTAGTGSYEQYF. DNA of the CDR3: TGTGCCAGCACTGCCGGGACAGGGTCCTACGAGCAGTACTTC.

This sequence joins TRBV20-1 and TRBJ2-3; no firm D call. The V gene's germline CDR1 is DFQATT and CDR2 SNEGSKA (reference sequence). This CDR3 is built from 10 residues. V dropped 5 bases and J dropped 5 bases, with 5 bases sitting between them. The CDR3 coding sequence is TGCAGTGCTGACGTAGATACGCAGTATTTT. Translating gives CSADVDTQYF.

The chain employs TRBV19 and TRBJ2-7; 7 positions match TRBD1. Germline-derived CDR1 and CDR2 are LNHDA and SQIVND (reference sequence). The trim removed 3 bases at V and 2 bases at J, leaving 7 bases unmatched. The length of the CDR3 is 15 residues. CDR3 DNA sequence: TGTGCCAGTAGTATTATGGCAGGGGGTCCCTACGAGCAGTACTTC. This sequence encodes CASSIMAGGPYEQYF.

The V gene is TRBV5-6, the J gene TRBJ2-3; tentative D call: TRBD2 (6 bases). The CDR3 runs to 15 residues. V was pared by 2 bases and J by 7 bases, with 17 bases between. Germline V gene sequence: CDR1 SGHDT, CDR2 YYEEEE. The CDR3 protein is CASSFELGRDNTQYF. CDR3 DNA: TGTGCCAGCAGCTTCGAATTAGGGCGGGATAATACGCAGTATTTT.